The 31 T cell receptor beta chains given below trace back to one sample, sequenced in a study of cytomegalovirus exposure and HLA in healthy donors. Primers: 60 Vbeta forward and 13 Jbeta reverse. This table comes from immunoSEQ multiplex PCR, and its TCRdb copy is limited to in-frame clones, with some not included. The profile covers 200,000 to 300,000 clones, with around 80% appearing a single time and approximately 0.47% taken by the ten largest. Source material: PBMCs. These receptors all stem from a boy aged 5 to 17 in good health and CMV-seronegative.

J is TRBJ1-1 and V is TRBV9; D gene ambiguous. CDR1 is SGDLS and CDR2 is YYNGEE in the germline V gene. The CDR3 length is 13 residues. The V gene lost 4 bases and the J gene lost 3 bases, with 10 bases spanning the gap. The CDR3, as DNA: TGTGCCAGCAGCAGGGAGGAGGACACTGAAGCTTTCTTT. This translates into CASSREEDTEAFF.

This clone was picked up one time. The rearrangement joins TRBV5-4 to TRBJ2-2; no reliable D call. V was shortened by 4 bases and J by 6 bases, with 4 bases between the two germline ends. The CDR3 is 11 residues long. Looked up from germline, CDR1 is SGHNT and CDR2 is YYREEE (reference sequence). In nucleotides, the CDR3 is TGTGCCAGCAGCCACTCCGGGGAGCTGTTTTTT. Its translation: CASSHSGELFF.

The chain carries TRBV4-1 and TRBJ2-1; 10 bases are shared with TRBD2. Losses at the gene ends were 0 bases for V and 2 bases for J; bases not matched to a gene: 10. CDR3 length: 19 amino acids. Germline-derived CDR1 and CDR2 are MGHRA and YSYEKL. The CDR3 DNA reads as TGCGCCAGCAGCCAAGATCTTTTCGAGCGGGAGGGGACCTACAATGAGCAGTTCTTC. This codes for CASSQDLFEREGTYNEQFF.

The rearrangement uses TRBV5-6 and TRBJ2-5; TRBD2 might be the D (5 bases). With 0 bases removed from V and 5 bases from J, the gap between germline ends came to 14 bases. Germline V gene lookup returns CDR1 SGHDT and CDR2 YYEEEE. This CDR3 is 15 amino acids long. Written as DNA, the CDR3 is TGTGCCAGCAGCTTGGTGAGGGAGTCCGGGGAGACCCAGTACTTC. Amino acids: CASSLVRESGETQYF. Full variable domain (rest looked up from reference TRBV5-6 and TRBJ2-5): DAGVTQSPTHLIKTRGQQVTLRCSPKSGHDTVSWYQQALGQGPQFIFQYYEEEERQRGNFPDRFSGHQFPNYSSELNVNALLLGDSALYLCASSLVRESGETQYFGPGTRLLVL.

Comment on this clone: At the DNA level, this CDR3 is encoded by other sequences in the same sample as well. The J gene is TRBJ1-1, the V gene TRBV19; D is possibly TRBD1 (5 bases). The V and J ends lost 3 bases and 2 bases respectively, with 7 bases between them. The CDR3 runs to 13 residues. In germline, CDR1 is LNHDA, CDR2 SQIVND (reference sequence). The CDR3 protein is CASSIGGNTEAFF. The CDR3 DNA sequence: TGTGCCAGTAGTATCGGGGGTAACACTGAAGCTTTCTTT.

The chain has TRBV5-1 and TRBJ2-1; maybe TRBD2 (6 bases). The CDR3 contains 15 residues. CDR1 SGHRS and CDR2 YFSETQ come from the germline V gene. With 0 bases removed from V and 4 bases from J, the gap between germline ends came to 11 bases. CDR3 sequence: CASSLATSSYNEQFF. The CDR3 DNA reads TGCGCCAGCAGCTTGGCTACTAGCTCGTACAATGAGCAGTTCTTC.

The CDR3 nucleotides read TGTGCCAGTAGGGACAGACGAACCCGGTTCGGCAATCAGCCCCAGCATTTT. Amino acids: CASRDRRTRFGNQPQHF. This rearrangement joins TRBV19 to TRBJ1-5, with D perhaps TRBD1 (6 bases). The ends were cut back, 6 bases at V and 2 bases at J, with 20 bases in the middle. The CDR3 is 17 amino acids. CDR1 is LNHDA and CDR2 is SQIVND in the germline V gene (reference sequence).

The chain is built from TRBV30 and TRBJ2-5, with D possibly TRBD1 on 6 matching bases. The CDR3 totals 18 residues. CDR1 and CDR2 (germline): GTSNPN, SVGIG (reference sequence). The V end was cut by 7 bases, the J end by 3 bases, with 30 bases between. Written as DNA, the CDR3 is TGTGCCTTGTTCAAACCCAGGGTCTTACGTCGGGACAAAGAGACCCAGTACTTC. It is translated as CALFKPRVLRRDKETQYF.

The chain carries TRBV6-1 and TRBJ2-7; a weak D match, TRBD1 (6 bases). Germline V lookup: CDR1 MNHNS, CDR2 SASEGT. Trimming removed 5 bases from V and 6 bases from J, with 20 bases in between. The CDR3 loop spans 15 amino acids. CDR3 sequence reads: CASSSPPGTQGEQYF. Here the CDR3 DNA reads TGTGCCAGCAGTTCACCGCCCGGGACACAGGGCGAGCAGTACTTC.

The genes are TRBV30 and TRBJ2-3; TRBD1 is a possible D gene (6 bases). Germline CDR1 GTSNPN, CDR2 SVGIG (reference sequence). The V end was cut by 5 bases, the J end by 3 bases, with 21 bases between. This CDR3 is 16 amino acids long. CDR3 amino acids: CAWSPPGRGWTDTQYF. CDR3 DNA sequence: TGTGCCTGGTCCCCCCCCGGCAGGGGATGGACAGATACGCAGTATTTT.

The chain employs TRBV11-2 and TRBJ1-1; no clear D. This CDR3 contains 14 residues. V shed 5 bases and J shed 10 bases, with 20 bases lying between them. Per germline, CDR1 SGHAT and CDR2 FQNNGV. CDR3: CASSLTRGGDGAFF. The CDR3 DNA sequence: TGTGCCAGCAGCCTCACCCGGGGAGGAGACGGAGCTTTCTTT.

The chain combines TRBV11-2 with TRBJ1-1, with D unclear. V lost 8 bases and J 4 bases, leaving 11 bases between the germline ends. The CDR3 runs 12 residues. From germline, CDR1 is SGHAT and CDR2 FQNNGV. The CDR3 here is CASGLTLTEAFF. CDR3 DNA sequence: TGTGCCAGCGGCCTTACGCTCACTGAAGCTTTCTTT.

The CDR3 bases are TGTGCCAGCAGCTTAGCCCGGGGATGGCCCGGGGAGCTGTTTTTT. This encodes CASSLARGWPGELFF. This chain links TRBV7-9 with TRBJ2-2; tentatively, D is TRBD2 (5 bases). Germline values: CDR1 SEHNR, CDR2 FQNEAQ (reference sequence). The length of the CDR3 is 15 residues. V was shortened by 0 bases and J by 6 bases, with 11 bases between the two germline ends.

This chain uses TRBV19 with TRBJ1-2, with 7 nucleotides matching TRBD1. This CDR3 region has 16 residues. J gave up 0 bases and V 4 bases, and 8 bases lay outside the gene matches. The germline V gene has CDR1 LNHDA and CDR2 SQIVND (reference sequence). CDR3: CASSKNRGPPNYGYTF. CDR3 bases: TGTGCCAGTAGTAAGAACAGGGGTCCCCCTAACTATGGCTACACCTTC.

This chain connects TRBV30 to TRBJ2-2; D ambiguous. V gave up 2 bases and J gave up 6 bases, with 7 bases separating them. The germline CDR1 and CDR2 sequences are GTSNPN and SVGIG (reference sequence). This CDR3 is built from 12 residues. The CDR3 here is CAWSPNPGELFF. In DNA, the CDR3 is TGTGCCTGGAGTCCTAATCCCGGGGAGCTGTTTTTT.

To note about this clone: The sample holds other DNA sequences that translate to the same CDR3. J is TRBJ1-5 and V is TRBV5-1; 7 bases align to TRBD1. This CDR3 is built from 13 residues. Trimming at V came to 1 base and at J to 5 bases, leaving 0 bases not matched to a gene. Per the germline V gene, CDR1 is SGHRS and CDR2 is YFSETQ. The CDR3 DNA follows: TGCGCCAGCAGCTTGACAGGGGATCAGCCCCAGCATTTT. Its protein is CASSLTGDQPQHF.

V is TRBV4-2 and J is TRBJ2-3; D gene unclear. CDR3 length: 14 residues. The ends were cut back, 0 bases at V and 4 bases at J, with 8 bases in the middle. Germline loops: CDR1 LGHNA, CDR2 YNFKEQ. This CDR3 is CASSQDRLADTQYF. CDR3 DNA: TGTGCCAGCAGCCAAGATCGATTAGCAGATACGCAGTATTTT.

The genes are TRBV4-1 and TRBJ2-7; 8 bases line up with TRBD2. V gave up 2 bases and J gave up 9 bases; unmatched junction bases: 18. The germline CDR1 and CDR2 sequences are MGHRA and YSYEKL. CDR3 length equals 17 residues. CDR3 DNA: TGCGCCAGCAGCCAACTGCCCACCGGGACTAGGACTAAGGGGCAGTACTTC. As protein: CASSQLPTGTRTKGQYF.

A single count supports this clone. The chain carries TRBV27 and TRBJ1-5, with 10 bases fitting TRBD1. V was pared by 6 bases and J by 6 bases, with 29 bases of the junction left unmatched. The CDR3 spans 22 residues. Germline V gene sequence: CDR1 MNHEY, CDR2 SMNVEV (reference sequence). The CDR3 coding sequence is TGTGCCAGCAGCCCCGGCTGGGTCGAAACCGGGACAGGGGTAGAGAAGGGTCAGCCCCAGCATTTT. The encoded protein is CASSPGWVETGTGVEKGQPQHF.

In its sample, this clone was seen a few times. V gene TRBV20-1 combines with J gene TRBJ1-2; D gene uncertain. From germline, CDR1 is DFQATT and CDR2 SNEGSKA (reference sequence). The germline V and J ends were trimmed by 5 bases and 8 bases, with 12 bases remaining between them. The CDR3 has 11 residues. CDR3: CSALDIRGYTF. CDR3 nucleotide sequence: TGCAGTGCTCTAGATATAAGAGGCTACACCTTC.

This clone was seen only a few times. The rearrangement links TRBV5-1 to TRBJ2-1; 9 nucleotides match TRBD2. In germline, CDR1 is SGHRS, CDR2 YFSETQ. The CDR3 extends over 16 amino acids. The V segment lost 1 base and the J segment 3 bases; nucleotides outside the gene matches: 5. The CDR3 loop reads CASSLSIAGDYNEQFF. As DNA, the CDR3 is TGCGCCAGCAGCTTGTCTATAGCGGGGGACTACAATGAGCAGTTCTTC.

This clone was observed a handful of times. V is TRBV5-1 and J is TRBJ1-1, with TRBD1 as a possible D gene (6 bases). The V end was cut by 2 bases, the J end by 4 bases, with 18 bases between. Germline V CDR1 and CDR2: SGHRS, YFSETQ. The CDR3 totals 16 residues. CDR3 sequence reads: CASSFEQGISSTEAFF. The CDR3 nucleotides read TGCGCCAGCAGCTTTGAGCAGGGGATCTCTAGCACTGAAGCTTTCTTT.

This chain joins TRBV30 and TRBJ1-6, with D perhaps TRBD1 (5 bases). Trimming stripped 0 bases from V and 7 bases from J, with 10 bases between. Germline CDR1 reads GTSNPN; CDR2 reads SVGIG (reference sequence). This CDR3 comprises 14 residues. Written as DNA, the CDR3 is TGTGCCTGGAGTGTGGGCAGGGAAAATTCACCCCTCCACTTT. Protein product: CAWSVGRENSPLHF.

This rearrangement joins TRBV14 to TRBJ1-2; a possible D gene is TRBD1 (6 bases). Germline values: CDR1 SGHDN, CDR2 FVKESK. V was trimmed by 0 bases and J by 8 bases, leaving 16 bases between them. The CDR3 runs to 15 residues. CDR3 in DNA: TGTGCCAGCAGCCAAGAGGAACAGGGTTTCTACGGCTACACCTTC. Translation gives CASSQEEQGFYGYTF.

The rearrangement joins TRBV5-6 to TRBJ2-7; no definite D call. This CDR3 is 12 amino acids long. The ends were cut back, 0 bases at V and 6 bases at J, with 7 bases in the middle. From germline, CDR1 is SGHDT and CDR2 YYEEEE. In nucleotides, the CDR3 is TGTGCCAGCAGCTTGGAGCAACTCGAGCAGTACTTC. Its protein is CASSLEQLEQYF.

The chain carries TRBV5-1 and TRBJ2-1; TRBD2 matches at 11 bases. Germline CDR1 SGHRS, CDR2 YFSETQ. The CDR3 extends over 16 amino acids. The junction had 7 bases not matched to a gene; V was cut back by 4 bases and J by 4 bases. The DNA of the CDR3 is TGCGCCAGCAGCCATAGCGGGGGGGCCCCTTACAATGAGCAGTTCTTC. Protein: CASSHSGGAPYNEQFF.

This clone appeared a few times. This rearrangement joins TRBV29-1 to TRBJ2-7; 7 nucleotides match TRBD1. V lost 6 bases and J lost 4; bases outside the gene matches: 6. The CDR3 consists of 12 residues. CDR1 and CDR2 from the germline V gene are SQVTM and ANQGSEA. The CDR3: CSVANRGYEQYF. Written as DNA, the CDR3 is TGCAGCGTAGCGAACAGGGGTTACGAGCAGTACTTC.

This clone appeared a few times. This chain joins TRBV5-5 and TRBJ1-2; TRBD1 matches at 8 bases. Germline CDR1 is SGHKS and CDR2 is YYEKEE (reference sequence). This CDR3 has 14 residues. Trimming removed 5 bases from V and 4 bases from J; junction bases left unmatched: 7. The CDR3 spells CASSIGQGVYGYTF. CDR3 DNA: TGTGCCAGCAGTATAGGACAGGGCGTCTATGGCTACACCTTC.

A remark on this clone: Mismatch with germline at one junction end may stem from a read error. V is TRBV4-1 and J is TRBJ1-1; 7 bases line up with TRBD1. Germline lookup yields CDR1 MGHRA and CDR2 YSYEKL. The CDR3 loop spans 14 amino acids. The CDR3 here is CASSQASGGTEAFF. DNA for the CDR3: TGTGCCAGCAGCCAAGCCTCAGGGGGGACTGAAGCTTTCTTT.

Regarding this clone: Other nucleotide sequences in the sample specify the same CDR3. The chain has TRBV29-1 and TRBJ1-4, with D uncertain. CDR1 and CDR2 from the germline V gene are SQVTM and ANQGSEA. CDR3 length: 12 amino acids. V dropped 6 bases and J dropped 0 bases, with 5 bases sitting between them. Here the CDR3 reads CSVGATNEKLFF. The CDR3 nucleotides are TGCAGCGTGGGAGCAACTAATGAAAAACTGTTTTTT.

The chain links TRBV6-1 to TRBJ1-1, with 10 bases matching TRBD1. The ends lost 6 bases at V and 3 bases at J; junction bases unmatched: 7. There are 15 residues in the CDR3. Germline values: CDR1 MNHNS, CDR2 SASEGT. The CDR3 loop is CASRRRDRGYTEAFF. The DNA for the CDR3 is TGTGCCAGCAGGCGTAGGGACAGGGGATACACTGAAGCTTTCTTT.